A selection of T cell receptor beta chains follows, all from one sample in a study of molecular identifiers for immune sequencing clone quantification. One entry per CDR3 protein, called by TCRdb with MiXCR from the PCR reads. In the table there are nearly 650,000 distinct CDR3 sequences, roughly 25% of which are singletons. Sequencing was carried out using naive CD8+ T cells from blood, with Jurkat cell RNA spiked in. The receptors here all came from a human donor in good health. Some libraries in this study had Jurkat cell RNA spiked in. Each CDR3 is given with its conserved first and last residue. Fields, in order: CDR3 length, D gene, clone size, J gene, V gene, CDR3 DNA, CDR3 protein. A D gene is named only where the DNA matches it firmly. Rows may omit the clone size; those that give it use once, few, many or a size class.

15 | TRBD1 | few | TRBJ2-7 | TRBV27 | TGTGCCAGCAGCCCCTCCGGGACAGGGGTGCTCGAGCAGTACTTC | CASSPSGTGVLEQYF
15 | TRBD1 | - | TRBJ1-2 | TRBV7-6 | TGTGCCAGCAGCATCGGACAGGGGGCGGACTATGGCTACACCTTC | CASSIGQGADYGYTF
13 | - | many | TRBJ2-3 | TRBV20-1 | TGCAGTGCTAAGGGGGGTCTCACAGATACGCAGTATTTT | CSAKGGLTDTQYF
11 | - | - | TRBJ2-1 | TRBV29-1 | TGCTGTCAAAGAGAGGGCGCTGAGCAGTTCTTC | CCQREGAEQFF
15 | - | many | TRBJ1-4 | TRBV7-2 | TGTGCCAGCAGCTTAGCGCGGTCAGGGTATGAAAAACTGTTTTTT | CASSLARSGYEKLFF
18 | - | few | TRBJ2-3 | TRBV4-3 | TGCGCCAGCAGCCAAGTTTCAGTTCCCTTGGGGTCGGGGGATACGCAGTATTTT | CASSQVSVPLGSGDTQYF
14 | - | few | TRBJ1-5 | TRBV12-3/TRBV12-4 | TGTGCCAGCAGTTTCGGGGCAGGCAATCAGCCCCAGCATTTT | CASSFGAGNQPQHF
12 | - | few | TRBJ2-5 | TRBV30 | TGTGCCTGGAGTGGACTCCAAGAGACCCAGTACTTC | CAWSGLQETQYF
15 | TRBD2 | many | TRBJ2-7 | TRBV2 | TGTGCCAGCAGCGGCGGGACTAGCGGGGCCTACGAGCAGTACTTC | CASSGGTSGAYEQYF
14 | - | many | TRBJ2-3 | TRBV9 | TGTGCCAGCAGCGTAGAGGGGAAGATAGATACGCAGTATTTT | CASSVEGKIDTQYF
14 | - | few | TRBJ1-1 | TRBV19 | TGTGCCAGTAGTAGTGTGGGCAAGGACACTGAAGCTTTCTTT | CASSSVGKDTEAFF
12 | TRBD1 | - | TRBJ1-1 | TRBV9 | TGTGCCAGCAGCGGCGACAGGGTTGAAGCTTTCTTT | CASSGDRVEAFF
13 | - | - | TRBJ2-1 | TRBV19 | TGTGCCGGTAGTATAGCCCTAGGGAATGAGCAGTTCTTC | CAGSIALGNEQFF
15 | - | many | TRBJ1-1 | TRBV3-1 | TGTGCCAGCAGCCAAGATTGGGGCGTTATCACTGAAGCTTTCTTT | CASSQDWGVITEAFF
12 | TRBD1 | - | TRBJ2-7 | TRBV5-1 | TGCGCCAGCAGCCACGGACAGGGGGGACCCTACTTC | CASSHGQGGPYF
20 | - | - | TRBJ2-5 | TRBV3-2 | TGTGCCAGCAGCCAAGATCAAGGACAGGGGGCGCTGAGGGTTAGGGAGACCCAGTACTTC | CASSQDQGQGALRVRETQYF
16 | TRBD1 | - | TRBJ1-4 | TRBV20-1 | TGCAGTGCTAGAGGACCCGGGACAGGCCGTTCTTCTGGACTGTTTTTT | CSARGPGTGRSSGLFF
16 | TRBD2 | - | TRBJ2-1 | TRBV9 | TGTGCCAGCAGCGTAAGTAGCGGGAGCTCCTACAATGAGCAGTTCTTC | CASSVSSGSSYNEQFF
13 | - | once | TRBJ2-7 | TRBV10-3 | TGTGCCATCAGGGACGGTAGAACCTACGAGCAGTACTTC | CAIRDGRTYEQYF
14 | TRBD2 | few | TRBJ2-7 | TRBV20-1 | TGCAGTGCTAGTCAGGCGGGGGTCCCCTACGAGCAGTACTTC | CSASQAGVPYEQYF
15 | - | - | TRBJ2-7 | TRBV7-2 | TGTGCCAGCGGCCCTTGGTCGTTACAGGGCTACGAGCAGTACTTC | CASGPWSLQGYEQYF
13 | - | many | TRBJ2-1 | TRBV6-2/TRBV6-3 | TGTGCCAGCGTCCCCGGACCACACAATGAGCAGTTCTTC | CASVPGPHNEQFF
12 | - | few | TRBJ2-7 | TRBV12-3/TRBV12-4 | TGTGCCAGCAGTACGGACACCATATCGAGGTACTTC | CASSTDTISRYF
15 | TRBD2 | many | TRBJ2-7 | TRBV20-1 | TGCAGTGCTAGAGACCGACTAGCGGGGCCCTACGAGCAGTACTTC | CSARDRLAGPYEQYF
20 | TRBD1 | few | TRBJ2-6 | TRBV6-2/TRBV6-3 | TGTGCCAGCAGTTACTCTGCTGGGACAGGGGGCGCTTCTGGGGCCAACGTCCTGACTTTC | CASSYSAGTGGASGANVLTF
17 | TRBD2 | many | TRBJ2-3 | TRBV12-3/TRBV12-4 | TGTGCCAGCAGTGACCCTAGCGGGGGGGCGGTAGGGGATACGCAGTATTTT | CASSDPSGGAVGDTQYF
20 | TRBD1 | - | TRBJ2-1 | TRBV5-1 | TGCACCAGCAGCCCCTCGGACAGGACTTTAAGCGGTGGTAGGAGCAATGAGCAGTTCTTC | CTSSPSDRTLSGGRSNEQFF
14 | TRBD1 | many | TRBJ2-3 | TRBV4-3 | TGCGCCAGCAGCCCAGGACAGGCGACAGATACGCAGTATTTT | CASSPGQATDTQYF
13 | TRBD2 | - | TRBJ2-5 | TRBV7-9 | TGTGCCAGCGACCCGGGACTAAGAGAGACCCAGTACTTC | CASDPGLRETQYF
10 | - | - | TRBJ1-1 | TRBV30 | TGTGCCTATAATGGGGCTGAAGCTTTCTTT | CAYNGAEAFF
15 | - | - | TRBJ2-5 | TRBV6-5 | TGTGCCTGCAGTTACTCGAGGGGGGGCTTAGAGACCCAGTACTTC | CACSYSRGGLETQYF